There are a few counts of the clone carrying this T cell receptor beta chain. The data originate from a study of CD8+CD57+ T cells in acquired aplastic anemia. The template used for profiling TCR beta VDJ and CDR3 was genomic DNA. One entry per CDR3 protein results from TCRdb running MiXCR on the reads. The table includes about 400,000 distinct CDR3 sequences, about two thirds detected once. V was pared by 3 bases and J by 8 bases, with 6 bases of the junction left unmatched. Germline CDR1 and CDR2: DFQATT and SNEGSKA (reference sequence). This CDR3 contains 13 residues. This sequence joins TRBV20-1 and TRBJ1-2, with 10 positions matching TRBD1. This TCR derives from a human donor in good health, serving as a control. The specimen sequenced was sorted CD4+, CD8+, or CD8+CD57+ T cells (not recorded which) from PBMCs. As DNA, the CDR3 is TGCAGTGCTAGGGGGACAGGGGTAGGGGGCTACACCTTC. This gives the protein CSARGTGVGGYTF.